These T cell receptor beta chains were read from a single sample in a study of cytomegalovirus exposure and HLA in healthy donors. Assay used: immunoSEQ multiplex PCR; TCRdb lists only in-frame clones, some missing. The sample yields 85,000 to 100,000 clones, 64% seen once. The sequenced sample was PBMCs. The receptors were gathered from a man aged 55 to 69 in good health and CMV-seronegative. Both conserved end residues are trimmed from each CDR3. Size tells how often a clone was seen (once, few, many) or the class of an expanded clone, and some rows leave it out.

ASTSYSASYEQY,TRBV6-5,TRBJ2-7,once
ASSFYGNTIY,TRBV28,TRBJ1-3,.
ASSRGRGTDTQY,TRBV5-1,TRBJ2-3,.
ASSEALYRTLYEQY,TRBV6-1,TRBJ2-7,.
SSSSPVASGGSDTQY,TRBV7-9,TRBJ2-3,once
ASSFSSGGADTQY,TRBV6-1,TRBJ2-3,.
ASSDRDRDGSPLH,TRBV6-4,TRBJ1-6,few
ASSYQGQETQY,TRBV11-1,TRBJ2-5,.
ASSLGRNTEAF,TRBV5-5,TRBJ1-1,.
ASSERQGDPLNYGYT,TRBV2,TRBJ1-2,.
ASSLGPGPFGNTIY,TRBV5-1,TRBJ1-3,.
ASKRKTGMAEAF,TRBV28,TRBJ1-1,.
ASSQFRGNTEAF,TRBV14,TRBJ1-1,few
ASTSSSGANVLT,TRBV19,TRBJ2-6,.
ASSVRGPPDTQY,TRBV2,TRBJ2-3,few
ASSVFDRGGTSEQY,TRBV9,TRBJ2-7,few
ASSRGDSAYEQY,TRBV11-1,TRBJ2-7,.
ASSERAGVGNTIY,TRBV6-1,TRBJ1-3,.